Listed below are T cell receptor beta chains from one sample, sequenced in a study of blood T cell repertoires in COVID-19. This table comes from immunoSEQ multiplex PCR, and its TCRdb copy is limited to in-frame clones, with some not included. The sample holds roughly 250,000 clones, nearly 90% seen once. The material sequenced was peripheral blood. Receptors were obtained from a middle-aged woman who had recovered from COVID-19. Both conserved end residues are part of each CDR3. The order of the fields is CDR3 length, V gene, D gene, J gene, CDR3 protein. A D gene is named only where the DNA matches it firmly.

len: 14
v_gene: TRBV10-2
d_gene: TRBD1
j_gene: TRBJ1-5
CDR3aa: CASRDRGSSQPQHF

len: 14
v_gene: TRBV10-3
d_gene: TRBD1
j_gene: TRBJ1-2
CDR3aa: CAISGRDRGFGYTF

len: 15
v_gene: TRBV25-1
d_gene: TRBD2
j_gene: TRBJ2-2
CDR3aa: CATFLLAGVSGELFF

len: 16
v_gene: TRBV5-1
d_gene: TRBD1
j_gene: TRBJ1-3
CDR3aa: CASSVGQGASGNTIYF

len: 15
v_gene: TRBV28
d_gene: .
j_gene: TRBJ1-4
CDR3aa: CASTVGGTTGGKLFF

len: 14
v_gene: TRBV7-2
d_gene: .
j_gene: TRBJ2-1
CDR3aa: CASSLEYSSPEQFF

len: 12
v_gene: TRBV12-3/TRBV12-4
d_gene: .
j_gene: TRBJ2-1
CDR3aa: CASSSGQYEQFF

len: 11
v_gene: TRBV5-4
d_gene: .
j_gene: TRBJ2-5
CDR3aa: CASSLGRAQYF

len: 14
v_gene: TRBV9
d_gene: .
j_gene: TRBJ1-6
CDR3aa: CASTPDSFNSPLHF

len: 15
v_gene: TRBV28
d_gene: .
j_gene: TRBJ1-6
CDR3aa: CASKDRSSYNSPLHF

len: 12
v_gene: TRBV2
d_gene: .
j_gene: TRBJ1-6
CDR3aa: CASLAYNSPLHF

len: 16
v_gene: TRBV30
d_gene: .
j_gene: TRBJ1-2
CDR3aa: CAWSVRGIGLKNGYTF

len: 14
v_gene: TRBV19
d_gene: .
j_gene: TRBJ1-3
CDR3aa: CASSAHSSGNTIYF

len: 18
v_gene: TRBV3-1/TRBV3-2
d_gene: TRBD2
j_gene: TRBJ2-2
CDR3aa: CASSQDLAGVPNTGELFF

len: 15
v_gene: TRBV19
d_gene: TRBD1
j_gene: TRBJ2-3
CDR3aa: CASSTGTGHTDTQYF

len: 16
v_gene: TRBV19
d_gene: .
j_gene: TRBJ1-5
CDR3aa: CASSPPTRGNNQPQHF

len: 18
v_gene: TRBV9
d_gene: TRBD2
j_gene: TRBJ2-3
CDR3aa: CASSAGTSGGAVADTQYF

len: 17
v_gene: TRBV11-2
d_gene: .
j_gene: TRBJ2-2
CDR3aa: CASSLYPNREPPGELFF

len: 14
v_gene: TRBV2
d_gene: .
j_gene: TRBJ1-1
CDR3aa: CASSEGRGGTEAFF

len: 14
v_gene: TRBV14
d_gene: .
j_gene: TRBJ2-2
CDR3aa: CASSQVRNTGELFF

len: 12
v_gene: TRBV2
d_gene: TRBD1
j_gene: TRBJ2-1
CDR3aa: CASSVGDRSQFF

len: 16
v_gene: TRBV7-8
d_gene: .
j_gene: TRBJ2-1
CDR3aa: CASSSSDRRSSGEQFF

len: 14
v_gene: TRBV5-4
d_gene: .
j_gene: TRBJ1-4
CDR3aa: CASSPGEEREKLFF

len: 12
v_gene: TRBV30
d_gene: .
j_gene: TRBJ1-1
CDR3aa: CAWSVGRGQAFF

len: 9
v_gene: TRBV7-3
d_gene: .
j_gene: TRBJ2-7
CDR3aa: CASSYRRSF

len: 12
v_gene: TRBV30
d_gene: .
j_gene: TRBJ2-7
CDR3aa: CAWSPSGSGQYF

len: 15
v_gene: TRBV5-4
d_gene: TRBD1
j_gene: TRBJ1-1
CDR3aa: CASSPPRTGANEAFF

len: 16
v_gene: TRBV5-4
d_gene: .
j_gene: TRBJ2-6
CDR3aa: CASSRPTGSGANVLTF